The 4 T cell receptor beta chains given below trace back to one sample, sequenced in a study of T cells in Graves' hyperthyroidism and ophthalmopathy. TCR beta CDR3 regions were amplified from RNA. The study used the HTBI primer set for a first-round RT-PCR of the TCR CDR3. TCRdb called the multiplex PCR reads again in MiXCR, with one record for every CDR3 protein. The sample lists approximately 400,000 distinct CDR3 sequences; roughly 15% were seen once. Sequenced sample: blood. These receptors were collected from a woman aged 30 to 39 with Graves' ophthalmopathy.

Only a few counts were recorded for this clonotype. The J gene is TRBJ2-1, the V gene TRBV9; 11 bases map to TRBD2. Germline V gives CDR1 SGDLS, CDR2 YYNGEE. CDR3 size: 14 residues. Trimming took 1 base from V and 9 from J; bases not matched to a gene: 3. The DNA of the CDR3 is TGTGCCAGCAGCGTACGTACTAGCGGGGGTGAGCAGTTCTTC. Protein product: CASSVRTSGGEQFF.

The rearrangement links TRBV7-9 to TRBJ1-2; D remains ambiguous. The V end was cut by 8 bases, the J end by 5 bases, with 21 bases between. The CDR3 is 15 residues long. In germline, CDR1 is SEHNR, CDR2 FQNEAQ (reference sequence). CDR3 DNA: TGTGCCAGCGAAATGGACGGCAGCGGTGGTTATGGCTACACCTTC. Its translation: CASEMDGSGGYGYTF.

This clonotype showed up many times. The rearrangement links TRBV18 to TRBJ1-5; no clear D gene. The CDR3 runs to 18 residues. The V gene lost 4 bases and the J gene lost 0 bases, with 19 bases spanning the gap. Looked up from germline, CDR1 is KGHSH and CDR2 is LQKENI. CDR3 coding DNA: TGTGCCAGCTCACTCTCAAGTCGTGGGAGCTATAGCAATCAGCCCCAGCATTTT. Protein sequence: CASSLSSRGSYSNQPQHF.

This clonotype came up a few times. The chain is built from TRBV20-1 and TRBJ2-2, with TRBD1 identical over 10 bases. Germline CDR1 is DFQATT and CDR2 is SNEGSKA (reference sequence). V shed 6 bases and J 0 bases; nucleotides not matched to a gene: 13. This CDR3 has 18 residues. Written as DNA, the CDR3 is TGCAGTGCCCCTCCGGGACAGGGGACCCTTACGAACACCGGGGAGCTGTTTTTT. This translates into CSAPPGQGTLTNTGELFF.